This T cell receptor (beta chain) was retrieved from a study of blood T cells in healthy people across ages. Donors gave about 10 milliliters of peripheral blood apiece. The CDR3 length is 15 residues. Looked up from germline, CDR1 is LNHNV and CDR2 is YYDKDF (reference sequence). Trimming removed 5 bases at V and 1 base at J, with 12 bases between. Through a sample-barcoded 5' primer and a J-beta primer mix, a second PCR was run for 7 to 11 cycles. MiXCR was run by TCRdb on the 5' RACE reads, yielding one entry per CDR3 protein. The data contain over a million distinct CDR3 sequences, 45% of them singletons.

The rearrangement joins TRBV15 to TRBJ1-5; D possibly corresponds to TRBD1 (5 bases). The specimen was blood. This clonotype was obtained from a woman aged 60-70 years in good health. CDR3: CATSRAGDSNQPQHF. CDR3 bases: TGTGCCACCAGCCGGGCGGGGGACAGCAATCAGCCCCAGCATTTT.